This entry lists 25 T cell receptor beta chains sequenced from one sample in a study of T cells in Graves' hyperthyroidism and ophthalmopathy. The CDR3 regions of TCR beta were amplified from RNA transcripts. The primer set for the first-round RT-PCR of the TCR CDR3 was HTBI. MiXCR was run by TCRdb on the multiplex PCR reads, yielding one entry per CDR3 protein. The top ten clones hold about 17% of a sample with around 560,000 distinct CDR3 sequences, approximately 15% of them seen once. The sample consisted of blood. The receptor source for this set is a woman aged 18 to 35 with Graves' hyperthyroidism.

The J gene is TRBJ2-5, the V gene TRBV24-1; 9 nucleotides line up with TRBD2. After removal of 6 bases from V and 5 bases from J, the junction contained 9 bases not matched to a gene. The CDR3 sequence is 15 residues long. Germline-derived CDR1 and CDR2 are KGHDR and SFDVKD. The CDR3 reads CATSTMRGGSETQYF. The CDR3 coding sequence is TGTGCCACCAGTACGATGCGGGGGGGCTCGGAGACCCAGTACTTC.

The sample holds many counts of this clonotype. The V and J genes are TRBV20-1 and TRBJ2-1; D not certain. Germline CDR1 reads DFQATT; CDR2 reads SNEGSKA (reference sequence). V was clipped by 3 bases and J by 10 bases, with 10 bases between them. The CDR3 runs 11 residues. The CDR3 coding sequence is TGCAGTGCTAGTATCGTCGAGGAGCAGTTCTTC. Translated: CSASIVEEQFF.

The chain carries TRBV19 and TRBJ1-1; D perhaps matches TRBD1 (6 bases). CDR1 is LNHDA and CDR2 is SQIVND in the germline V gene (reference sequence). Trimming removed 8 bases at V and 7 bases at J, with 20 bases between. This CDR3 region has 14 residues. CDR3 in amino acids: CASQRGGLNDEAFF. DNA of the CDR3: TGTGCCAGTCAACGAGGGGGTTTGAATGATGAAGCTTTCTTT.

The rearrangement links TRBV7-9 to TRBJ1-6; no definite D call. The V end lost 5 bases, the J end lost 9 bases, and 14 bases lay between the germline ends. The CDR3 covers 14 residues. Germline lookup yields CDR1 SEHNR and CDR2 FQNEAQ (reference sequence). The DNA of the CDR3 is TGTGCCAGCAGCGAATTGGGGAGCCTTTCACCCCTCCACTTT. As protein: CASSELGSLSPLHF.

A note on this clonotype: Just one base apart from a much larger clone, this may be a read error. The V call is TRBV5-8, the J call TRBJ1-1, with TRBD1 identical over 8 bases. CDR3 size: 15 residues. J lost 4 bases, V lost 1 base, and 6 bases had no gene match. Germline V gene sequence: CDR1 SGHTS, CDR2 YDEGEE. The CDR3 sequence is CASSLMETGATEAFF. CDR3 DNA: TGTGCCAGCAGCTTGATGGAGACAGGGGCCACTGAAGCTTTCTTT.

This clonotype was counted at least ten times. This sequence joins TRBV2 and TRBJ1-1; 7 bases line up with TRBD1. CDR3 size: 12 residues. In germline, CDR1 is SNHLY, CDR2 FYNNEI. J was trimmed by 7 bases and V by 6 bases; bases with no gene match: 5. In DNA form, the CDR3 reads TGTGCCAGCAGGGGGGGACAGAATGAAGCTTTCTTT. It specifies CASRGGQNEAFF.

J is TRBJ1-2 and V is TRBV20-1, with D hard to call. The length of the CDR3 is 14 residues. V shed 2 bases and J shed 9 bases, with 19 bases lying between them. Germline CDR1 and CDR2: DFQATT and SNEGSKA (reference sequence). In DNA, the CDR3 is TGCAGTGCTAGACCACATGACAAAGGGAAAAGCTACACCTTC. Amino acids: CSARPHDKGKSYTF.

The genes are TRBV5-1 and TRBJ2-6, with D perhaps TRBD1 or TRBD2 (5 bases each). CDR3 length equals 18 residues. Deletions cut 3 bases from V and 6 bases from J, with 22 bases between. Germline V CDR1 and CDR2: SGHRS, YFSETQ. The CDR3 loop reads CASSSGAGAHELANVLTF. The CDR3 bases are TGCGCCAGCAGCTCTGGGGCCGGGGCCCACGAACTGGCCAACGTCCTGACTTTC. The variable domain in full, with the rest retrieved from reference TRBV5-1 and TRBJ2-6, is KAGVTQTPRYLIKTRGQQVTLSCSPISGHRSVSWYQQTPGQGLQFLFEYFSETQRNKGNFPGRFSGRQFSNSRSEMNVSTLELGDSALYLCASSSGAGAHELANVLTFGAGSRLTVL.

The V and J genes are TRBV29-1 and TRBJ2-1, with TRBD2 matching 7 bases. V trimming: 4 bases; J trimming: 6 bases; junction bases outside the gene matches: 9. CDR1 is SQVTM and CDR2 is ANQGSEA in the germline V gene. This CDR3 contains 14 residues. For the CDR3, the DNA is TGCAGCGTTGCGGGGAGGGGTGATGGCAATGAGCAGTTCTTC. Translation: CSVAGRGDGNEQFF.

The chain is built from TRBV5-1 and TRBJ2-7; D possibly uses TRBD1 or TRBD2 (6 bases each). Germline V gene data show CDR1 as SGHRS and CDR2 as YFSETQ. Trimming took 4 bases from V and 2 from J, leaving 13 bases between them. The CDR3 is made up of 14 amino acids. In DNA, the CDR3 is TGCGCCAGCAGCCCGGGGGCAAAGGCCTACGAGCAGTACTTC. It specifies CASSPGAKAYEQYF.

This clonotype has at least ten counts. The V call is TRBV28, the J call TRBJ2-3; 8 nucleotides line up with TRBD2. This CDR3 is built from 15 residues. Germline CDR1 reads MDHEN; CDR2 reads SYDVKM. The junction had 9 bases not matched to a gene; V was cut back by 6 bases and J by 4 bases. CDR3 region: CASSRGLGRADTQYF. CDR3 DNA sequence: TGTGCCAGCAGCCGGGGACTAGGTAGGGCAGATACGCAGTATTTT.

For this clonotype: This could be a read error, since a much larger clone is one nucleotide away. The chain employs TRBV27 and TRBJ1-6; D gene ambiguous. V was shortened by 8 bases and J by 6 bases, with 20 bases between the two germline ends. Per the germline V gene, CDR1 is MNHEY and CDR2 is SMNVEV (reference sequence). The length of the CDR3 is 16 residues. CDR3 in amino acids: CASGLTRIGGNSPLHF. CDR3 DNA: TGTGCCAGCGGCCTAACAAGGATCGGTGGTAATTCACCCCTCCACTTT.

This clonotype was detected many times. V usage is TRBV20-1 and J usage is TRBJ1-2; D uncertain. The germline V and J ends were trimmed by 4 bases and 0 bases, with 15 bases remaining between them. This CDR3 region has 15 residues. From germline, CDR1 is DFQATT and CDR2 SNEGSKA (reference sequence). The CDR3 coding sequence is TGCAGTGCTACCGCCCGAAGGCTTGCTAACTATGGCTACACCTTC. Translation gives CSATARRLANYGYTF.

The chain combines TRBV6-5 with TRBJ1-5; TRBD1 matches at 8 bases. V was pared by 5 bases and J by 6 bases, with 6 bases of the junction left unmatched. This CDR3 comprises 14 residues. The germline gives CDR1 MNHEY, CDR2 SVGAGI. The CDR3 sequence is CASSNRGSGQPQHF. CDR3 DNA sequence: TGTGCCAGCAGTAACAGGGGGTCAGGTCAGCCCCAGCATTTT.

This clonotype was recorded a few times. Here the CDR3 DNA reads TGTGCCAGTAGTATAGGGGGACAACTCACTTCTGGAAACACCATATATTTT. This sequence encodes CASSIGGQLTSGNTIYF. This chain uses TRBV19 with TRBJ1-3; tentative D call: TRBD1 (6 bases). The CDR3 runs to 17 residues. Deletions cut 1 base from V and 1 base from J, with 14 bases between. Germline lookup yields CDR1 LNHDA and CDR2 SQIVND (reference sequence).

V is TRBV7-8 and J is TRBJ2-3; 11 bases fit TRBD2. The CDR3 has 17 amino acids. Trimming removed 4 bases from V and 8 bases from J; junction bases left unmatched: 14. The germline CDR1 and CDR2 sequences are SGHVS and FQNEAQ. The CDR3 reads CASSSTGTSGFTGTQYF. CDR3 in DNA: TGTGCCAGCAGCTCCACCGGGACTAGCGGATTCACGGGTACGCAGTATTTT.

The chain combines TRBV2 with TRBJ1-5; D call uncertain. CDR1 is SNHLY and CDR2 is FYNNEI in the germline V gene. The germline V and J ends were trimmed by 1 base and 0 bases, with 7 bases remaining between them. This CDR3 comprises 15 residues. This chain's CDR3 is CASSEEAVSNQPQHF. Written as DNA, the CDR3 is TGTGCCAGCAGTGAAGAGGCGGTTAGCAATCAGCCCCAGCATTTT.

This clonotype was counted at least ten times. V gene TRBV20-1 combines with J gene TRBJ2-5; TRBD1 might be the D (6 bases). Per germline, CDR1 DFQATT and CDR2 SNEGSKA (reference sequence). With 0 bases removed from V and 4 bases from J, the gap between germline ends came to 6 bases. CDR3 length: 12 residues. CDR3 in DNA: TGCAGTGCTAGAGAACAGGGAGAGACCCAGTACTTC. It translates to CSAREQGETQYF.

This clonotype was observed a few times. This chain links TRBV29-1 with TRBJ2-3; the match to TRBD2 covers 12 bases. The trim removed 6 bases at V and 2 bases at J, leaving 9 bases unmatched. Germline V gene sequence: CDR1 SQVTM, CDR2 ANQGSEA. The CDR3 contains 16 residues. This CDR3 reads CSVGGLAGAITDTQYF. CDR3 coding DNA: TGCAGCGTGGGGGGACTAGCGGGCGCGATCACAGATACGCAGTATTTT.

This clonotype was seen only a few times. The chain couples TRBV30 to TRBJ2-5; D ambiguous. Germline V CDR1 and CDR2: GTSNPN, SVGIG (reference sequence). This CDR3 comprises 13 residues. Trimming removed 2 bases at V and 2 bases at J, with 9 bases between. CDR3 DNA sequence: TGTGCCTGGAGTAACCCCCGTCAAGAGACCCAGTACTTC. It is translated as CAWSNPRQETQYF.

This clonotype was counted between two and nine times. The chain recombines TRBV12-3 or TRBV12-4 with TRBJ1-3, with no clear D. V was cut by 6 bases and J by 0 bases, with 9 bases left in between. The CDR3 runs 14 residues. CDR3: CASSRVGSGNTIYF. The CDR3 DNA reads TGTGCCAGCAGCCGCGTCGGCTCTGGAAACACCATATATTTT.

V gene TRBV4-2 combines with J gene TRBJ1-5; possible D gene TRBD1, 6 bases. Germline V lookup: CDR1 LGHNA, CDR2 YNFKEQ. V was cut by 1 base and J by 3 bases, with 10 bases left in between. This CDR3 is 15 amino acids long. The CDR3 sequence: CASSQVGGTNQPQHF. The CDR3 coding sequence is TGTGCCAGCAGCCAAGTGGGGGGCACCAATCAGCCCCAGCATTTT.

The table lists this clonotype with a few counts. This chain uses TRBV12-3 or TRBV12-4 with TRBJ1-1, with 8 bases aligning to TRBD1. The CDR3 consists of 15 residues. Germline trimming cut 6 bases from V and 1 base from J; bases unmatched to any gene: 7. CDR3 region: CASRNRGTGNTEAFF. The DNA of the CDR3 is TGTGCCAGCAGGAACCGGGGGACAGGGAACACTGAAGCTTTCTTT.

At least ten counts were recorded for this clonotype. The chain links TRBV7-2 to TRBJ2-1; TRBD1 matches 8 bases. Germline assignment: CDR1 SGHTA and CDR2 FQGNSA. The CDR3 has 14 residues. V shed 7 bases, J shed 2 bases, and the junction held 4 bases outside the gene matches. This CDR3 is CASKDRATYNEQFF. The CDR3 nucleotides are TGTGCCAGCAAGGACAGGGCGACCTACAATGAGCAGTTCTTC. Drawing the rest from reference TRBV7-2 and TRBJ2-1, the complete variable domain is GAGVSQSPSNKVTEKGKDVELRCDPISGHTALYWYRQSLGQGLEFLIYFQGNSAPDKSGLPSDRFSAERTGGSVSTLTIQRTQQEDSAVYLCASKDRATYNEQFFGPGTRLTVL.

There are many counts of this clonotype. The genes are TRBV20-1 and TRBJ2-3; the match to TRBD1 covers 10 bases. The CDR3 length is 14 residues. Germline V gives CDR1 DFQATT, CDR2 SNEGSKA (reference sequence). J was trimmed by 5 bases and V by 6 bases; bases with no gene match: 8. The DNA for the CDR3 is TGCAGTGCCCCAGACAGGGGGCGGGAAGATACGCAGTATTTT. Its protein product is CSAPDRGREDTQYF.